Listed below are T cell receptor beta chains from one sample, sequenced in a study of radiotherapy plus CTLA-4 blockade in lung cancer. Only in-frame clones appear in the TCRdb table, and some are missing; sequencing was by immunoSEQ multiplex PCR. The table has just over 60,000 clones, 60% to 80% seen once. This sample comprised peripheral blood, obtained from a patient treated with radiotherapy plus ipilimumab. The receptors originated from a human donor with non-small cell lung cancer who had a complete response to radiotherapy plus ipilimumab. CDR3s include the opening cysteine and the closing phenylalanine or tryptophan. The D gene is left open where the match is weak. Rows may omit the clone size; those that give it use once, few, many or a size class.

>TRBV7-2|NA|TRBJ1-1|TRBD1
CASEDRGRWNTEAFF
TGTGCCAGCGAGGACAGGGGGAGATGGAACACTGAAGCTTTCTTT
>TRBV18|NA|TRBJ1-4|TRBD1
CASSPPTGGKGEKLFF
TGTGCCAGCTCACCACCGACAGGGGGGAAGGGTGAAAAACTGTTTTTT
>TRBV5-1|NA|TRBJ2-1|TRBD1
CASSLGGQGWNEQFF
TGCGCCAGCAGCTTAGGAGGACAGGGTTGGAATGAGCAGTTCTTC
>TRBV27|NA|TRBJ2-7|TRBD1
CASSSKSGTGAYEQYF
TGTGCCAGCAGTTCGAAGTCCGGGACAGGGGCCTACGAGCAGTACTTC
>TRBV5-4|NA|TRBJ2-1|NA
CASSFANEQFF
TGTGCCAGCAGCTTTGCTAATGAGCAGTTCTTC
>TRBV30|NA|TRBJ1-1|NA
CAWSWAGNTEAFF
TGTGCCTGGAGTTGGGCAGGGAACACTGAAGCTTTCTTT
>TRBV7-8|NA|TRBJ1-3|TRBD1
CASSETGGGNTIYF
TGTGCCAGCAGCGAGACAGGGGGAGGAAACACCATATATTTT
>TRBV7-9|NA|TRBJ1-5|TRBD1
CASSPGQGFQPQHF
TGTGCCAGCAGCCCTGGACAGGGATTTCAGCCCCAGCATTTT
>TRBV29-1|few|TRBJ2-7|TRBD1
CSVKKWGQAFSYEQYF
TGCAGCGTTAAAAAATGGGGACAGGCGTTCTCCTACGAGCAGTACTTC
>TRBV19|NA|TRBJ2-7|NA
CASSRQATNYEQYF
TGTGCCAGTAGTCGGCAGGCGACAAACTACGAGCAGTACTTC
>TRBV18|NA|TRBJ2-7|NA
CASSPLQGDNEQYF
TGTGCCAGCTCACCACTGCAGGGAGACAACGAGCAGTACTTC
>TRBV19|few|TRBJ1-1|NA
CASSPGGFTNTEAFF
TGTGCCAGTAGTCCGGGGGGCTTTACGAACACTGAAGCTTTCTTT
>TRBV5-1|NA|TRBJ1-1|NA
CASSLGPAGTTEAFF
TGCGCCAGCAGCTTGGGACCGGCCGGCACCACTGAAGCTTTCTTT
>TRBV19|few|TRBJ1-2|NA
CASTETGMAYGYTF
TGTGCCAGTACCGAGACAGGCATGGCCTATGGCTACACCTTC
>TRBV7-7|NA|TRBJ2-5|NA
CASSGGGVETQYF
TGTGCTAGCAGCGGAGGCGGGGTAGAGACCCAGTACTTC
>TRBV29-1|NA|TRBJ1-5|TRBD1
CSARTGYQPQHF
TGCAGCGCCCGGACAGGGTATCAGCCCCAGCATTTT
>TRBV11-3|NA|TRBJ1-1|NA
CASSSLPGLGAFF
TGTGCCAGCAGCTCCCTTCCGGGACTCGGAGCTTTCTTT
>TRBV19|NA|TRBJ1-1|NA
CASKVAAGLDTEAFF
TGTGCCAGTAAAGTTGCAGCAGGTCTGGACACTGAAGCTTTCTTT
>TRBV6-5|NA|TRBJ2-5|NA
CASSYVSETQYF
TGTGCCAGCAGTTACGTTTCAGAGACCCAGTACTTC
>TRBV18|once|TRBJ2-5|TRBD1
CASSSTGTGGAETQYF
TGTGCCAGCTCATCTACCGGGACAGGGGGCGCGGAGACCCAGTACTTC
>TRBV19|NA|TRBJ2-2|NA
CASSFSHTRGARTGELFF
TGTGCCAGTAGTTTCTCCCACACCCGGGGGGCGAGGACCGGGGAGCTGTTTTTT
>TRBV11-2|once|TRBJ2-2|NA
CASSAKGALNTGELFF
TGTGCCAGCAGCGCGAAAGGGGCATTGAACACCGGGGAGCTGTTTTTT
>TRBV6-5|NA|TRBJ2-5|NA
CASSYSSRGQETQYF
TGTGCCAGCAGTTACTCGTCGAGGGGTCAAGAGACCCAGTACTTC
>TRBV15|NA|TRBJ2-3|TRBD2
CATSRSLAGGTDTQYF
TGTGCCACCAGCAGATCCTTAGCGGGAGGCACAGATACGCAGTATTTT
>TRBV19|NA|TRBJ1-2|NA
CASSIDLGGVYGYTF
TGTGCCAGTAGTATAGATCTAGGGGGAGTCTATGGCTACACCTTC
>TRBV5-1|few|TRBJ2-1|TRBD2
CASSSSASGISYNEQFF
TGCGCCAGCAGCTCTTCGGCTAGCGGGATATCCTACAATGAGCAGTTCTTC
>TRBV5-4|NA|TRBJ1-1|NA
CASSRRTEPNTEAFF
TGTGCCAGCAGCCGCCGGACAGAACCGAACACTGAAGCTTTCTTT
>TRBV28|NA|TRBJ2-7|NA
CASYQNFYEQYF
TGTGCCAGCTATCAGAACTTTTACGAGCAGTACTTC
>TRBV2|NA|TRBJ1-3|NA
CASSDQGFGNTIYF
TGTGCCAGCAGTGATCAAGGGTTTGGAAACACCATATATTTT
>TRBV11-3|NA|TRBJ2-1|NA
CASSLSGSYNEQFF
TGTGCCAGCAGCTTAAGTGGCTCCTACAATGAGCAGTTCTTC
>TRBV7-2|few|TRBJ2-2|NA
CASSLNPNTGELFF
TGTGCCAGCAGCTTAAATCCTAACACCGGGGAGCTGTTTTTT
>TRBV6-1|NA|TRBJ2-1|TRBD1
CASSVGTARHNEQFF
TGTGCCAGCAGTGTGGGGACAGCCCGCCACAATGAGCAGTTCTTC
>TRBV7-2|NA|TRBJ2-1|TRBD2
CASSARTSGGVNEQFF
TGTGCCAGCAGCGCTCGGACTAGCGGGGGAGTCAATGAGCAGTTCTTC
>TRBV5-4|few|TRBJ1-3|TRBD1
CASSPGTGSTGNTIYF
TGTGCCAGCAGCCCCGGGACAGGGTCGACTGGAAACACCATATATTTT
>TRBV5-1|NA|TRBJ1-3|TRBD1
CASSATGGGGNTIYF
TGCGCCAGCAGCGCAACAGGGGGCGGCGGAAACACCATATATTTT